This passage covers 23 T cell receptor beta chains from one sample sequenced in a study of T-cell memory formation after mild COVID-19. TCRdb redid the calling of the 5' RACE reads with MiXCR, one entry per CDR3 protein. The sample has 65,000 to 95,000 distinct CDR3 sequences, 9.5% to 15% seen once. Sequences were obtained from PBMCs or a T cell subset sorted from them (not recorded which). These TCRs come from a man between 18 and 35 years old who had mild COVID-19 (a few samples of this study predate the infection). Cell type and time point are not known.

CDR3 nucleotide sequence: TGCGCCAGCAGTGAGACGTGCTCTGGGGCCAACGTCCTGACTTTC. The encoded protein is CASSETCSGANVLTF. V usage is TRBV10-1 and J usage is TRBJ2-6; D call uncertain. With 2 bases removed from V and 0 bases from J, the gap between germline ends came to 5 bases. Germline lookup yields CDR1 WNHNN and CDR2 SYGVQD (reference sequence). The CDR3 totals 15 residues.

The CDR3 DNA is TGCGCCAGCGCGGAACAGGCCCCGTTCAATGAAAAACTGTTTTTT. It is translated as CASAEQAPFNEKLFF. This chain links TRBV5-1 with TRBJ1-4; a weak D match, TRBD1 (5 bases). The V gene lost 7 bases and the J gene lost 5 bases, with 18 bases spanning the gap. The CDR3 covers 15 residues. Per the germline V gene, CDR1 is SGHRS and CDR2 is YFSETQ.

This clonotype was found many times. The J gene is TRBJ2-3, the V gene TRBV7-9; D unresolved. Germline V gene sequence: CDR1 SEHNR, CDR2 FQNEAQ (reference sequence). V dropped 1 base and J dropped 6 bases, with 5 bases sitting between them. The CDR3 runs to 12 residues. CDR3 protein: CASSLEGDTQYF. The CDR3, as DNA: TGTGCCAGCAGCTTAGAGGGTGATACGCAGTATTTT.

This chain connects TRBV12-3 or TRBV12-4 to TRBJ2-7; D tentatively reads TRBD1 or TRBD2 (6 bases each). The length of the CDR3 is 15 residues. Between the trimmed V and J ends, which lost 4 bases and 1 base, there was a span of 14 bases. CDR3 protein: CASSWRGTSSYEQYF. The CDR3 nucleotides are TGTGCCAGCAGTTGGAGGGGGACGTCTTCCTACGAGCAGTACTTC.

This clonotype turned up a few times. The chain employs TRBV7-3 and TRBJ2-7; D is perhaps TRBD1 or TRBD2 (5 bases each). V dropped 5 bases and J dropped 4 bases, with 12 bases sitting between them. The CDR3 has 13 residues. Germline loops: CDR1 SGHTA, CDR2 FQGTGA. DNA for the CDR3: TGTGCCAGCAGCCCCGGGACCGATTACGAGCAGTACTTC. It translates to CASSPGTDYEQYF.

The chain carries TRBV9 and TRBJ2-1; D ambiguous. V was clipped by 0 bases and J by 7 bases, with 14 bases between them. Germline-derived CDR1 and CDR2 are SGDLS and YYNGEE. The CDR3 has 15 residues. DNA for the CDR3: TGTGCCAGCAGCGTAGACAACTCCGCGAAGAATGAGCAGTTCTTC. Protein sequence: CASSVDNSAKNEQFF.

In DNA, the CDR3 is TGCGCCAGCAGCCAAGATGGGACAGGGAACACCGGGGAGCTGTTTTTT. Amino acids: CASSQDGTGNTGELFF. The chain recombines TRBV4-3 with TRBJ2-2, with TRBD1 identical over 8 bases. CDR3 size: 16 residues. The germline gives CDR1 LGHNA, CDR2 YSLEER. The trim removed 0 bases at V and 1 base at J, leaving 1 base unmatched.

This clonotype occurred a few times. The rearrangement joins TRBV4-3 to TRBJ2-5; 7 bases line up with TRBD2. The CDR3 totals 16 residues. Trimming removed 0 bases from V and 2 bases from J; junction bases left unmatched: 6. CDR1 and CDR2 (germline): LGHNA, YSLEER. Here the CDR3 reads CASSQETGLRQETQYF. Written as DNA, the CDR3 is TGCGCCAGCAGCCAAGAAACGGGACTACGTCAAGAGACCCAGTACTTC.

Note on this clonotype: Being one base from a much bigger clone, this may be a read error. This sequence joins TRBV7-3 and TRBJ2-2; D gene uncertain. The germline V gene encodes CDR1 SGHTA and CDR2 FQGTGA. V was trimmed by 2 bases and J by 3 bases, leaving 1 base between them. The CDR3 is made up of 12 amino acids. CDR3 DNA: TGTGCCAGCAGCTTATACACCGGGGAGCTGTTTTTT. Amino acid sequence: CASSLYTGELFF.

This clonotype was recorded many times. The chain joins TRBV19 to TRBJ2-1; 7 nucleotides line up with TRBD2. This CDR3 contains 15 residues. The germline gives CDR1 LNHDA, CDR2 SQIVND (reference sequence). The V segment lost 10 bases and the J segment 0 bases; nucleotides outside the gene matches: 9. The CDR3, as DNA: TGTGCCACTGAGGCGGGGGTTAGCTCCTACAATGAGCAGTTCTTC. Protein product: CATEAGVSSYNEQFF.

This clonotype was observed a handful of times. The V gene is TRBV7-8, the J gene TRBJ2-5; D is unclear. The germline V and J ends were trimmed by 4 bases and 5 bases, with 8 bases remaining between them. Germline CDR1 and CDR2: SGHVS and FQNEAQ. The CDR3 consists of 12 residues. Written as DNA, the CDR3 is TGTGCCAGCAGCTCGGTGGAGGAGACCCAGTACTTC. It codes for CASSSVEETQYF. Based on the CDR3 plus reference TRBV7-8 and TRBJ2-5, the full variable domain is GAGVSQSPRYKVAKRGQDVALRCDPISGHVSLFWYQQALGQGPEFLTYFQNEAQLDKSGLPSDRFFAERPEGSVSTLKIQRTQQEDSAVYLCASSSVEETQYFGPGTRLLVL.

This clonotype was found many times. V gene TRBV7-8 combines with J gene TRBJ2-5; 8 positions agree with TRBD1. V was pared by 3 bases and J by 6 bases, with 3 bases of the junction left unmatched. Germline V gene lookup returns CDR1 SGHVS and CDR2 FQNEAQ. The CDR3 extends over 13 amino acids. The CDR3 here is CASSFGQGKTQYF. The CDR3, as DNA: TGTGCCAGCAGCTTTGGACAGGGAAAGACCCAGTACTTC.

This clonotype was observed many times. The chain links TRBV7-6 to TRBJ2-4, with no clear D. V was trimmed by 1 base and J by 8 bases, leaving 12 bases between them. The CDR3 runs to 14 residues. CDR1 is SGHVS and CDR2 is FNYEAQ in the germline V gene. The CDR3 is CASSLGPISDIQYF. The CDR3 coding sequence is TGTGCCAGCAGCTTAGGTCCTATAAGTGACATTCAGTACTTC.

V usage is TRBV6-1 and J usage is TRBJ2-1, with TRBD1 as a possible D gene (6 bases). The V and J ends lost 4 bases and 8 bases respectively, with 15 bases between them. Germline values: CDR1 MNHNS, CDR2 SASEGT. The CDR3 sequence is 14 residues long. Here the CDR3 DNA reads TGTGCCAGCAGTGGAGGGGGAGCGAACGATGAGCAGTTCTTC. It codes for CASSGGGANDEQFF.

The chain has TRBV11-1 and TRBJ1-2, with TRBD1 identical over 7 bases. Trimming at V came to 6 bases and at J to 7 bases, leaving 5 bases not matched to a gene. Germline V gives CDR1 SGHAT, CDR2 FQDESV (reference sequence). CDR3 size: 12 residues. The CDR3 sequence: CASRSDRAGYTF. In DNA form, the CDR3 reads TGTGCCAGCAGATCCGACAGGGCTGGCTACACCTTC.

This clonotype was seen many times. The chain carries TRBV5-1 and TRBJ2-7; D gene uncertain. This CDR3 region has 11 residues. The V gene lost 2 bases and the J gene lost 3 bases, with 3 bases spanning the gap. The germline V gene encodes CDR1 SGHRS and CDR2 YFSETQ. The CDR3 coding sequence is TGCGCCAGCAGCTTTCTCTACGAGCAGTACTTC. Encoded protein: CASSFLYEQYF.

This clonotype was seen a few times. The rearrangement joins TRBV5-1 to TRBJ1-1; TRBD1 is a possible D gene (6 bases). Germline CDR1 is SGHRS and CDR2 is YFSETQ. CDR3 size: 15 residues. Deletions cut 2 bases from V and 1 base from J, with 12 bases between. In DNA form, the CDR3 reads TGCGCCAGCAGCTTCGGGTCGGGGGCGAACACTGAAGCTTTCTTT. Its protein is CASSFGSGANTEAFF.

The DNA for the CDR3 is TGTGCCAGCAGCCAAGCAACCGGGACAGGGCCAGCTTTCTTT. Translating it yields CASSQATGTGPAFF. This rearrangement joins TRBV7-3 to TRBJ1-1; 9 nucleotides match TRBD1. The CDR3 runs 14 residues. Unmatched junction bases numbered 11, after V lost 5 bases and J lost 10 bases. Germline-derived CDR1 and CDR2 are SGHTA and FQGTGA. Complete variable domain (other parts from reference TRBV7-3 and TRBJ1-1): GAGVSQTPSNKVTEKGKYVELRCDPISGHTALYWYRQSLGQGPEFLIYFQGTGAADDSGLPNDRFFAVRPEGSVSTLKIQRTERGDSAVYLCASSQATGTGPAFFGQGTRLTVV.

The rearrangement joins TRBV5-1 to TRBJ2-3; no definite D call. The germline V and J ends were trimmed by 0 bases and 5 bases, with 16 bases remaining between them. Germline V gene sequence: CDR1 SGHRS, CDR2 YFSETQ. This CDR3 contains 16 residues. Here the CDR3 DNA reads TGCGCCAGCAGCTTGGCCGTAGCCGGATCCGGAGATACGCAGTATTTT. Residues: CASSLAVAGSGDTQYF.

The sample holds one count of this clonotype. The rearrangement uses TRBV20-1 and TRBJ2-7; D call uncertain. The DNA end is more similar to TRBJ2-5, so the J call may be wrong. This CDR3 is 12 amino acids long. From germline, CDR1 is DFQATT and CDR2 SNEGSKA (reference sequence). DNA of the CDR3: TGCAGTGCTAGTTTGCAGGAAGAGACCCAGTACTTC. Amino acids: CSASLQEETQYF.

The rearrangement links TRBV4-1 to TRBJ2-1, with D perhaps TRBD1 or TRBD2 (7 bases each). The CDR3 spans 13 residues. Trimming removed 9 bases at V and 6 bases at J, with 15 bases between. Germline V gives CDR1 MGHRA, CDR2 YSYEKL. The CDR3 protein is CASGEGASNEQFF. DNA for the CDR3: TGCGCCAGTGGGGAGGGGGCCAGCAATGAGCAGTTCTTC.

This clonotype was counted many times. The rearrangement uses TRBV15 and TRBJ2-7; tentative D call: TRBD2 (6 bases). With 9 bases removed from V and 4 bases from J, the gap between germline ends came to 16 bases. The CDR3 loop spans 13 amino acids. From germline, CDR1 is LNHNV and CDR2 YYDKDF (reference sequence). CDR3 DNA: TGTGCCACGACCCGGGGGAGGAATTACGAGCAGTACGTC. It is translated as CATTRGRNYEQYV.

In its sample, this clonotype was seen a few times. The rearrangement uses TRBV15 and TRBJ1-1, with 9 nucleotides matching TRBD1. This CDR3 comprises 17 residues. J lost 0 bases, V lost 3 bases, and 8 bases had no gene match. The germline gives CDR1 LNHNV, CDR2 YYDKDF (reference sequence). The CDR3 region has the DNA TGTGCCACCAGCAGCCTAAGGACAGGGGTCATGAACACTGAAGCTTTCTTT. This encodes CATSSLRTGVMNTEAFF.